This T cell receptor (beta chain) was identified in a study of T cell changes during pregnancy in multiple sclerosis. V gave up 4 bases and J gave up 5 bases, with 10 bases separating them. CDR1 is SGDLS and CDR2 is YYNGEE in the germline V gene. The CDR3 totals 14 residues. Assay used: immunoSEQ multiplex PCR; TCRdb lists only in-frame clones, some missing. This sample yields under 60,000 clones, of which roughly 95% are seen a single time; around 0.3% belongs to the top ten. This sequence joins TRBV9 and TRBJ1-6; weak D call: TRBD1 (5 bases). This clonotype was sampled from a female donor with multiple sclerosis, enrolled in a pregnancy study. The source was CD4+ T cells from peripheral blood mononuclear cells, collected in the third trimester of pregnancy. CDR3 in amino acids: CASSQGDHNSPLHF. The CDR3 DNA sequence: TGTGCCAGCAGCCAGGGCGATCATAATTCACCCCTCCACTTT. Drawing the rest from reference TRBV9 and TRBJ1-6, the complete variable domain is DSGVTQTPKHLITATGQRVTLRCSPRSGDLSVYWYQQSLDQGLQFLIQYYNGEERAKGNILERFSAQQFPDLHSELNLSSLELGDSALYFCASSQGDHNSPLHFGNGTRLTVT.